One and the same sample provided the 21 T cell receptor beta chains below, sequenced in a study of tumor-infiltrating lymphocytes in primary liver carcinoma. For each extraction, RNA and DNA were obtained together from about 20-30 mg of unsorted bulk tissue. The researchers produced TCR beta cDNA from roughly 500 ng total RNA with a constant-region primer. Researchers made the TCR beta libraries by running three nested multiplex PCR rounds with slightly modified ARM-PCR. Rounds one and two of PCR, each of 10 to 11 cycles, were primed with TRBV1-TRBV30 forward primers and a C-beta reverse primer. TCRdb called the multiplex PCR reads again in MiXCR, with one record for every CDR3 protein. The table has fewer than 250,000 distinct CDR3 sequences, approximately 86% seen once. What was sequenced was tumor tissue from primary liver carcinoma. The source is a man in his forties with primary liver carcinoma and hepatitis B virus infection.

In its sample, this clonotype was seen a few times. The genes are TRBV14 and TRBJ1-6; D remains ambiguous. CDR3 length: 15 amino acids. Per germline, CDR1 SGHDN and CDR2 FVKESK. The CDR3 sequence is CVGSQEFLGNSPLHF. CDR3 DNA sequence: TGTGTCGGCAGCCAAGAGTTTCTGGGGAATTCACCCCTCCACTTT.

The sample holds many counts of this clonotype. This chain connects TRBV6-6 to TRBJ2-2; D gene unclear. The length of the CDR3 is 15 residues. V lost 3 bases, J lost 2 bases, and 10 bases lay in between. Looked up from germline, CDR1 is MNHNY and CDR2 is SVGAGI (reference sequence). The CDR3 DNA is TGTGCCAGCAGTTATGCCGCCCGTAACACCGGGGAGCTGTTTTTT. Protein: CASSYAARNTGELFF.

This clonotype appeared a few times. A much bigger clone sits one base away, suggesting this may be a read error. It is likely a read error, because the conserved phenylalanine at the end of the CDR3 is missing. The chain has TRBV5-1 and TRBJ2-3; 13 bases are shared with TRBD2. Germline V gives CDR1 SGHRS, CDR2 YFSETQ. V lost 4 bases to trimming and J lost 6 bases; unmatched junction nucleotides: 8. This CDR3 is 16 amino acids long. This CDR3 is CASSIGLAGAEDTQYS. The CDR3 DNA follows: TGCGCCAGCAGCATCGGACTAGCGGGAGCGGAGGATACGCAGTATTCT.

Remarks on this clonotype: One junction end disagrees with the germline gene, perhaps due to a read error. The chain carries TRBV11-1 and TRBJ2-4; TRBD2 agrees at 10 bases. CDR3 length: 17 residues. CDR1 and CDR2 (germline): SGHAT, FQDESV (reference sequence). The CDR3 sequence: CGSSFLETSGSKNIQYF. The CDR3 nucleotides read TGTGGCAGCAGCTTTCTCGAGACTAGCGGGTCCAAAAACATTCAGTACTTC.

In regard to this clonotype: A much larger clone is a single base away; this may be a read error. The chain combines TRBV5-1 with TRBJ2-5, with 8 bases aligning to TRBD1. Germline V lookup: CDR1 SGHRS, CDR2 YFSETQ. The CDR3 extends over 15 amino acids. The CDR3, as DNA: TGCGCCAGCAGCTCGGTGGACAGGGCACGGGAGATCCAGTACTTC. Protein: CASSSVDRAREIQYF.

This clonotype was counted many times. The V gene is TRBV21-1, the J gene TRBJ2-3; TRBD1 is the table's D call and was not checked against the DNA. TRBV21-1 is a documented pseudogene. The CDR3 is 18 amino acids. The chain's CDR3 is CASSRGQGARDHTDTQYF. The CDR3 nucleotides read TGTGCCAGCAGCAGAGGACAGGGGGCGCGGGACCACACAGATACGCAGTATTTT.

With respect to this clonotype: Relative to the germline gene, one junction end is altered; a read error may explain this. The chain joins TRBV5-6 to TRBJ2-7; D may be TRBD2 (6 bases). The CDR3 is made up of 14 amino acids. Germline CDR1 reads SGHDT; CDR2 reads YYEEEE. Here the CDR3 reads CASSFPELAYEQYF. CDR3 bases: TGTGCTAGCAGTTTCCCGGAACTAGCATACGAGCAGTACTTC.

This chain links TRBV29-1 with TRBJ2-2; tentative D call: TRBD1 (7 bases). Trimming shortened V by 7 bases and J by 7 bases, and 16 bases separated the two germline ends. Germline-derived CDR1 and CDR2 are SQVTM and ANQGSEA. The CDR3 length is 13 residues. The CDR3 spells CSANSGGSGELFF. Here the CDR3 DNA reads TGCAGCGCCAATTCAGGGGGGAGCGGGGAGCTGTTTTTT.

The table lists this clonotype with a few counts. Since the CDR3 does not end with the conserved phenylalanine or tryptophan, this likely comes from a read error. The DNA is omitted, as the CDR3 cannot be located on it reliably, and the CDR3 follows TCRdb's listing. The V and J genes are TRBV1 and TRBJ1-1; no check of the table's D call, TRBD1, against the DNA was made. TRBV1 is annotated as a pseudogene. The CDR3 is made up of 14 amino acids, end residues included. CDR3 loop: CTSSQDQGDTEAFS.

As to this clonotype: One junction end does not reproduce the germline sequence, and a read error may be involved. The chain employs TRBV11-2 and TRBJ2-6; 8 positions agree with TRBD1. The germline gives CDR1 SGHAT, CDR2 FQNNGV. The CDR3 runs to 21 residues. Here the CDR3 reads CASSMGGDRGIFLSGANVLIF. The CDR3 DNA follows: TGTGCCAGCAGCATGGGGGGAGACAGGGGCATTTTCCTCTCTGGGGCTAACGTCCTGATTTTC.

To note about this clonotype: An end of the junction differs from the germline gene, which may be a read error. V is TRBV5-6 and J is TRBJ2-2; no clear D gene. The CDR3 length is 16 residues. Germline V gene sequence: CDR1 SGHDT, CDR2 YYEEEE. CDR3 amino acids: CTSSLGLGTNTGELFF. For the CDR3, the DNA is TGTACCAGCAGCCTAGGTCTAGGTACGAACACCGGGGAGCTGTTTTTT.

For this clonotype: This may arise from a read error, as a much more abundant clone is one base away. The rearrangement uses TRBV7-8 and TRBJ2-4; no clear D gene. Trimming took 1 base from V and 7 from J, leaving 23 bases between them. This CDR3 is built from 18 residues. In germline, CDR1 is SGHVS, CDR2 FQNEAQ. The CDR3 spells CASSLGWRSRLGNNIQYF. The CDR3 nucleotides are TGTGCCAGCAGCTTAGGGTGGCGGTCGCGTTTGGGCAATAACATTCAGTACTTC.

On this clonotype itself: Here the CDR3 omits its conserved ending phenylalanine or tryptophan, so a read error is the likely source. The chain joins TRBV5-1 to TRBJ2-7, with TRBD2 identical over 14 bases. The germline gives CDR1 SGHRS, CDR2 YFSETQ. This CDR3 has 15 amino acids. Trimming cost V 4 bases and J 10 bases; bases outside gene matches: 10. CDR3 nucleotide sequence: TGCGCCAGCAGCGTGGGGACTAGCGGGAGCCCCGAACAGTACATC. It is translated as CASSVGTSGSPEQYI.

A word on this clonotype: The CDR3 does not end in the conserved phenylalanine or tryptophan, so this is likely a read error. This sequence joins TRBV6-2 or TRBV6-3 and TRBJ2-7; D is uncertain. CDR3 length: 13 amino acids. Per the germline V gene, CDR1 is MNHEY and CDR2 is SVGEGT. Written as DNA, the CDR3 is TGTGCCAGCACTTACGAGGTACCCTACGTGCAGTACCTC. It translates to CASTYEVPYVQYL.

As to this clonotype: Germline is not matched at one junction end, which may reflect a read error. The chain employs TRBV5-1 and TRBJ1-1; 7 bases align to TRBD1. Germline loops: CDR1 SGHRS, CDR2 YFSETQ. This CDR3 has 13 residues. The DNA of the CDR3 is TGCGCCTGCAGCTACAGACAGGGCTCGTTAGCTTTCTTT. Translation gives CACSYRQGSLAFF.

Concerning this clonotype: The CDR3 carries no conserved terminal phenylalanine or tryptophan, so it likely arises from a read error. V gene TRBV29-1 combines with J gene TRBJ2-5; D is perhaps TRBD2 (6 bases). The CDR3 loop spans 15 amino acids. Germline V gene sequence: CDR1 SQVTM, CDR2 ANQGSEA. The V and J ends lost 4 bases and 4 bases respectively, with 19 bases between them. This CDR3 is CSVVLHGRGRETQYL. In DNA, the CDR3 is TGCAGCGTTGTTCTCCACGGGAGAGGGAGAGAGACCCAGTACTTA.

Note on this clonotype: Sequence at one end of the junction differs from germline and may be a read error. The chain couples TRBV6-2 or TRBV6-3 to TRBJ1-2; no clear D gene. This CDR3 is built from 12 residues. The germline gives CDR1 MNHEY, CDR2 SVGEGT. The CDR3 protein is CASSPSAYGYTF. CDR3 DNA: TGTGCTAGCAGCCCATCAGCCTATGGCTACACTTTC.

About this clonotype itself: No conserved phenylalanine or tryptophan is present at the end of the CDR3, so a read error is the likely explanation. The rearrangement links TRBV6-2 or TRBV6-3 to TRBJ2-6, with TRBD1 matching 7 bases. With V trimmed by 7 bases and J by 4 bases, 10 bases remained unmatched. This CDR3 comprises 16 residues. Per germline, CDR1 MNHEY and CDR2 SVGEGT. The CDR3: CASKDRFPSGANVLTV. The CDR3, as DNA: TGTGCCAGCAAGGACAGGTTTCCTTCAGGGGCCAACGTCCTGACTGTC.

Worth noting for this clonotype: Since no conserved phenylalanine or tryptophan closes the CDR3, a read error is the likely cause. V usage is TRBV4-3 and J usage is TRBJ2-2, with unresolved D. Germline V lookup: CDR1 LGHNA, CDR2 YSLEER. This CDR3 has 13 residues. V lost 5 bases and J 8 bases, leaving 12 bases between the germline ends. The CDR3 nucleotides read TGCGCCAGCAGCATAGTTTCTGGAGGGGAGCTGTTTTCT. This translates into CASSIVSGGELFS.

As regards this clonotype: A much larger clone sits a single nucleotide away, making a read error possible. The chain links TRBV30 to TRBJ2-2; D may be TRBD1 (6 bases). CDR1 and CDR2 from the germline V gene are GTSNPN and SVGIG (reference sequence). The V end lost 2 bases, the J end lost 8 bases, and 9 bases lay between the germline ends. The CDR3 covers 12 residues. CDR3 nucleotides: TGTGCCTGGAGTATACAGGGAGGGGAGCTGTTTTTT. Its translation is CAWSIQGGELFF.

The V call is TRBV29-1, the J call TRBJ2-1; 9 bases fit TRBD1. Germline CDR1 and CDR2: SQVTM and ANQGSEA. This CDR3 region has 15 residues. The CDR3 sequence: CSPRTETGGAYEQFF. CDR3 DNA sequence: TGCAGTCCAAGGACCGAGACAGGGGGTGCCTATGAGCAGTTCTTC.